This TCR beta chain was recorded in a study of spatial heterogeneity in lung cancer. One entry per CDR3 protein, called by TCRdb with MiXCR from the 5' RACE reads. There are nearly 4,500 distinct CDR3 sequences in the sample; about 22% occur only once, and 20% to 25% lies in the top ten. This clonotype was counted a few times. Because this beta chain is a stray read in a library intended to capture alpha chains, its abundance should not be given much weight. Germline CDR1 reads DFQATT; CDR2 reads SNEGSKA (reference sequence). This CDR3 has 16 amino acids. V lost 5 bases and J lost 1; bases outside the gene matches: 9. The time point is: sample taken at primary tumor resection. Tumor, nontumor lung or frozen PBMC supplied whole RNA that was sequenced unsorted.

The receptor comes from a female donor with early-stage non-small cell lung cancer. The material sequenced was normal lung tissue next to the tumor, taken at surgery. The chain joins TRBV20-1 to TRBJ2-3, with 10 bases lining up with TRBD1. The CDR3 DNA follows: TGCAGTGCTTACCGGACAGGGGGATTTGGCACAGATACGCAGTATTTT. Translated, it gives CSAYRTGGFGTDTQYF.